The sequence of this TCR beta chain was determined in a study of blood T cell repertoires in COVID-19. Germline-derived CDR1 and CDR2 are SGHRS and YFSETQ. The length of the CDR3 is 15 residues. The trim removed 4 bases at V and 4 bases at J, leaving 9 bases unmatched. Some clones are missing from TCRdb's copy, which holds only in-frame ones; the method was immunoSEQ multiplex PCR. The data hold about 310,000 clones, with more than 70% observed a single time. J is TRBJ1-2 and V is TRBV5-1; TRBD1 aligns across 8 bases. This clonotype was obtained from a woman aged 50 to 65 who had recovered from COVID-19. The specimen was peripheral blood. This chain's CDR3 is CASSPMTGEAYGYTF. The CDR3 DNA is TGCGCCAGCAGCCCCATGACAGGGGAAGCCTATGGCTACACCTTC. The entire variable domain, with the rest obtained from reference TRBV5-1 and TRBJ1-2, is as follows: KAGVTQTPRYLIKTRGQQVTLSCSPISGHRSVSWYQQTPGQGLQFLFEYFSETQRNKGNFPGRFSGRQFSNSRSEMNVSTLELGDSALYLCASSPMTGEAYGYTFGSGTRLTVV.